A single sample is the source of the 23 T cell receptor beta chains below, sequenced in a study of blood T cell repertoires in COVID-19. Assay: immunoSEQ multiplex PCR; the TCRdb copy retains only in-frame clones and omits some. The sample gives 300,000 to 350,000 clones, 90% of which show up once; 2.9% is in the top ten. Sequences were obtained from peripheral blood. Source of these receptors: a woman aged 25-40 years with COVID-19, enrolled during active disease.

Comments on this clone: Other DNA sequences in this sample translate to the same CDR3. V usage is TRBV30 and J usage is TRBJ1-1, with TRBD1 matching 8 bases. CDR1 GTSNPN and CDR2 SVGIG come from the germline V gene (reference sequence). V shed 3 bases and J 4 bases; nucleotides not matched to a gene: 7. CDR3 length equals 14 residues. CDR3 nucleotides: TGTGCCTGGAGCGTTGGACAGGGAACCACTGAAGCTTTCTTT. As protein: CAWSVGQGTTEAFF.

The chain joins TRBV18 to TRBJ1-5, with TRBD1 identical over 9 bases. The CDR3 runs 15 residues. Germline V gene sequence: CDR1 KGHSH, CDR2 LQKENI. Trimming took 6 bases from V and 6 from J; bases not matched to a gene: 9. The CDR3 sequence is CASSPDRGRSQPQHF. CDR3 DNA sequence: TGTGCCAGCTCTCCTGACAGGGGGAGAAGTCAGCCCCAGCATTTT.

This sequence joins TRBV19 and TRBJ2-5; TRBD2 matches at 9 bases. The CDR3 runs 16 residues. V dropped 4 bases and J dropped 4; count of bases not matched to a gene: 10. Per the germline V gene, CDR1 is LNHDA and CDR2 is SQIVND (reference sequence). In DNA form, the CDR3 reads TGTGCCAGTAGTACGACCGGGACTAGCCAACGAGAGACCCAGTACTTC. Translated, it gives CASSTTGTSQRETQYF.

The chain couples TRBV15 to TRBJ1-1, with D hard to call. CDR1 and CDR2 (germline): LNHNV, YYDKDF (reference sequence). Trimming stripped 5 bases from V and 1 base from J, with 5 bases between. This CDR3 spans 12 amino acids. In DNA form, the CDR3 reads TGTGCCACCAGCGTCCAGAACACTGAAGCTTTCTTT. Translated, it gives CATSVQNTEAFF.

The rearrangement links TRBV5-5 to TRBJ2-7; 11 bases align to TRBD1. Germline assignment: CDR1 SGHKS and CDR2 YYEKEE (reference sequence). V shed 4 bases, J shed 2 bases, and the junction held 2 bases outside the gene matches. This CDR3 spans 14 amino acids. CDR3 residues: CASSLGQGAYEQYF. In DNA, the CDR3 is TGTGCCAGCAGCCTGGGACAGGGGGCCTACGAGCAGTACTTC.

The rearrangement uses TRBV10-2 and TRBJ2-7, with D maybe TRBD1 (6 bases). From germline, CDR1 is WSHSY and CDR2 SAAADI. The CDR3 loop spans 12 amino acids. V was trimmed by 8 bases and J by 3 bases, leaving 11 bases between them. CDR3 amino acids: CASSTTGYEQYF. As DNA, the CDR3 is TGCGCCAGCTCCACGACAGGCTACGAGCAGTACTTC.

The chain couples TRBV5-1 to TRBJ2-1, with 8 bases identical to TRBD2. CDR3 length: 14 amino acids. Per the germline V gene, CDR1 is SGHRS and CDR2 is YFSETQ. The J segment lost 8 bases and the V segment lost 2 bases, leaving 6 bases of the junction unmatched. CDR3 DNA sequence: TGCGCCAGCAGCTTCGGGACTAGTCTTGATGAGCAGTTCTTC. Its protein is CASSFGTSLDEQFF.

This sequence joins TRBV19 and TRBJ2-1; D unresolved. The germline gives CDR1 LNHDA, CDR2 SQIVND (reference sequence). This CDR3 comprises 15 residues. V was shortened by 1 base and J by 3 bases, with 10 bases between the two germline ends. CDR3 region: CASSIGAGFYNEQFF. The DNA of the CDR3 is TGTGCCAGTAGTATAGGGGCAGGTTTCTACAATGAGCAGTTCTTC.

The V and J genes are TRBV10-3 and TRBJ1-5; the D gene is possibly TRBD1 (6 bases). V lost 3 bases, J lost 7 bases, and 13 bases lay in between. The germline CDR1 and CDR2 sequences are ENHRY and SYGVKD. The length of the CDR3 is 14 residues. The CDR3 reads CAISDSRGDQPQHF. The CDR3 DNA is TGTGCCATCAGTGATAGCAGGGGCGACCAGCCCCAGCATTTT.

This clone turned up a few times. The CDR3 region has the DNA TGTGCCAGTAGTGCCCCAACAGGGTCTCGGGACTATGGCTACACCTTC. Its protein is CASSAPTGSRDYGYTF. J is TRBJ1-2 and V is TRBV19, with D perhaps TRBD1 (6 bases). This CDR3 spans 16 amino acids. Trimming pared 5 bases from V and 3 bases from J, leaving 19 bases between. The germline CDR1 and CDR2 sequences are LNHDA and SQIVND (reference sequence). Full variable domain (outside the CDR3, taken from reference TRBV19 and TRBJ1-2): DGGITQSPKYLFRKEGQNVTLSCEQNLNHDAMYWYRQDPGQGLRLIYYSQIVNDFQKGDIAEGYSVSREKKESFPLTVTSAQKNPTAFYLCASSAPTGSRDYGYTFGSGTRLTVV.

The CDR3 sequence is CASSRTVRNEAFF. The CDR3 DNA reads TGTGCCAGCAGCCGGACAGTTCGAAACGAAGCTTTCTTT. V usage is TRBV3-1 (or the pseudogene TRBV3-2) and J usage is TRBJ1-1, with D maybe TRBD1 (6 bases). V was clipped by 4 bases and J by 8 bases, with 14 bases between them. Per the germline V gene, CDR1 is LGHDT and CDR2 is YNNKEL (reference sequence). This CDR3 spans 13 amino acids.

This chain links TRBV5-4 with TRBJ2-2; D is perhaps TRBD2 (6 bases). Per the germline V gene, CDR1 is SGHNT and CDR2 is YYREEE (reference sequence). V was shortened by 2 bases and J by 1 base, with 9 bases between the two germline ends. CDR3 length: 15 amino acids. In DNA, the CDR3 is TGTGCCAGCAGCTTTTTGGGGGGGAACACCGGGGAGCTGTTTTTT. Protein product: CASSFLGGNTGELFF.

CDR3 DNA sequence: TGCGCCAGCAGTGAGGCGGGCACCCAAGAGACCCAGTACTTC. As protein: CASSEAGTQETQYF. The chain carries TRBV10-1 and TRBJ2-5; maybe TRBD2 (5 bases). With 2 bases removed from V and 1 base from J, the gap between germline ends came to 8 bases. The CDR3 consists of 14 residues. CDR1 and CDR2 from the germline V gene are WNHNN and SYGVQD (reference sequence).

This chain uses TRBV19 with TRBJ1-1; 8 nucleotides match TRBD1. CDR3 length: 14 residues. J gave up 1 base and V 6 bases, and 4 bases lay outside the gene matches. Germline V gene sequence: CDR1 LNHDA, CDR2 SQIVND (reference sequence). In DNA, the CDR3 is TGTGCCAGTAGGTTGCAGGGGGCGAACACTGAAGCTTTCTTT. Protein sequence: CASRLQGANTEAFF. Supplemented by reference TRBV19 and TRBJ1-1, the full variable domain reads DGGITQSPKYLFRKEGQNVTLSCEQNLNHDAMYWYRQDPGQGLRLIYYSQIVNDFQKGDIAEGYSVSREKKESFPLTVTSAQKNPTAFYLCASRLQGANTEAFFGQGTRLTVV.

V gene TRBV5-4 combines with J gene TRBJ2-2; 7 bases map to TRBD1. The trim removed 4 bases at V and 4 bases at J, leaving 7 bases unmatched. Per the germline V gene, CDR1 is SGHNT and CDR2 is YYREEE (reference sequence). This CDR3 region has 15 residues. The CDR3 region is CASSPGQVFTGELFF. In DNA, the CDR3 is TGTGCCAGCAGCCCCGGACAGGTCTTCACCGGGGAGCTGTTTTTT.

This chain links TRBV9 with TRBJ1-1, with 11 bases lining up with TRBD1. Germline assignment: CDR1 SGDLS and CDR2 YYNGEE. V gave up 1 base and J gave up 3 bases; unmatched junction bases: 5. CDR3 size: 16 residues. The CDR3 sequence: CASSVPGDRGDTEAFF. CDR3 coding DNA: TGTGCCAGCAGCGTACCGGGGGACAGGGGGGACACTGAAGCTTTCTTT.

This rearrangement joins TRBV9 to TRBJ1-1; D gene uncertain. The CDR3 has 13 residues. The germline V and J ends were trimmed by 4 bases and 10 bases, with 17 bases remaining between them. Germline V gives CDR1 SGDLS, CDR2 YYNGEE. The CDR3 coding sequence is TGTGCCAGCAGCCCCCGGGAAGGTCTTGGAGCTTTCTTT. Its translation: CASSPREGLGAFF.

The chain combines TRBV5-4 with TRBJ1-4; 7 bases line up with TRBD1. V dropped 4 bases and J dropped 7; count of bases not matched to a gene: 16. The length of the CDR3 is 17 residues. Germline CDR1 and CDR2: SGHNT and YYREEE (reference sequence). CDR3 protein: CASSPGPRGGPGEKLFF. In nucleotides, the CDR3 is TGTGCCAGCAGCCCAGGACCCAGAGGGGGCCCCGGTGAAAAACTGTTTTTT.

With regard to this clone: The sample carries other DNA sequences with the same CDR3. The chain couples TRBV11-3 to TRBJ2-1, with 8 bases aligning to TRBD2. The CDR3 loop spans 15 amino acids. V dropped 5 bases and J dropped 1; count of bases not matched to a gene: 4. CDR1 is SGHNT and CDR2 is YENEEA in the germline V gene. DNA of the CDR3: TGTGCCAGCAGCGCTACTAGCGGTTCCTACAATGAGCAGTTCTTC. Translation: CASSATSGSYNEQFF.

Of note for this clone: The sample contains more than one DNA sequence encoding this CDR3. The chain carries TRBV18 and TRBJ1-1; the D is unclear. V was trimmed by 2 bases and J by 1 base, leaving 5 bases between them. The CDR3 has 13 residues. Germline assignment: CDR1 KGHSH and CDR2 LQKENI. This CDR3 reads CASSPGGNTEAFF. Written as DNA, the CDR3 is TGTGCCAGCTCACCAGGAGGGAACACTGAAGCTTTCTTT.

As DNA, the CDR3 is TGTGCCAGCAGCGTAGGCTTGGCTAGAGGCCCTTACAATGAGCAGTTCTTC. Its protein is CASSVGLARGPYNEQFF. The rearrangement joins TRBV9 to TRBJ2-1, with D unclear. This CDR3 is built from 17 residues. With 0 bases removed from V and 4 bases from J, the gap between germline ends came to 17 bases. Germline assignment: CDR1 SGDLS and CDR2 YYNGEE.

V and J are TRBV18 and TRBJ2-1, with 10 bases fitting TRBD2. J was trimmed by 7 bases and V by 4 bases; bases with no gene match: 7. The germline V gene has CDR1 KGHSH and CDR2 LQKENI. The CDR3 is made up of 15 amino acids. In DNA form, the CDR3 reads TGTGCCAGCTCACTTTGGGCTAGCGGGAGTAATGAGCAGTTCTTC. Its protein is CASSLWASGSNEQFF.

The chain is built from TRBV7-3 and TRBJ1-1; 9 bases align to TRBD1. Germline V gene data show CDR1 as SGHTA and CDR2 as FQGTGA. The length of the CDR3 is 14 residues. V trimming: 5 bases; J trimming: 4 bases; junction bases outside the gene matches: 5. The CDR3 region has the DNA TGTGCCAGCAGCGAAACAGGGGGCCGCACTGAAGCTTTCTTT. This encodes CASSETGGRTEAFF.